The sequence of this T cell receptor (beta chain) was determined in a study of siplizumab effects on memory and regulatory T cells. A word on this clone: No antigen is known for it.

Assay used: immunoSEQ multiplex PCR; TCRdb lists only in-frame clones, some missing. The sample shows under 95,000 clones, approximately 95% of them seen only once. Findings and limits, study-wide: Unstimulated subsets captured only a minor fraction of alloreactive clones. Siplizumab significantly lowered the alloreactive sequences that could be traced to unstimulated CD4+ memory cells.

The sample consisted of non-Treg CD4+ T cells sorted from blood. The source of this sequence is a human donor in good health.

CDR3: CAWTPTSGLYNEQFF. For the CDR3, the DNA is TGTGCCTGGACTCCGACTAGCGGCCTCTACAATGAGCAGTTCTTC. The V and J genes are TRBV30 and TRBJ2-1, with 9 nucleotides matching TRBD2. V lost 4 bases, J lost 3 bases, and 7 bases stayed unmatched. Looked up from germline, CDR1 is GTSNPN and CDR2 is SVGIG (reference sequence). The CDR3 runs 15 residues.